The present entry profiles one T cell receptor beta chain with its context. In the source study's methods: Counts of nucleated cells, estimated from reference gene primer amplification, were obtained. Method: immunoSEQ multiplex PCR; TCRdb's copy keeps in-frame clones and lacks some. V and J calls and clone size are given by that table; D and trimming were obtained from the DNA. Seen here are about 250,000 clones, around nine tenths observed once, and the top ten hold about 9.3%. This sample was included in a study of blood T cell repertoires in COVID-19. CDR1 and CDR2 from the germline V gene are SEHNR and FQNEAQ (reference sequence). CDR3 length equals 17 residues. Germline trimming cut 8 bases from V and 2 bases from J; bases unmatched to any gene: 15.

This TCR was recovered from a man aged 35 to 55 who had recovered from COVID-19. The specimen sequenced was PBMCs or T cells enriched from blood (not recorded which). This chain connects TRBV7-9 to TRBJ2-3; 8 bases align to TRBD1. CDR3 residues: CASGGLGDRSATDTQYF. In DNA form, the CDR3 reads TGTGCCAGCGGGGGGTTAGGGGACAGGTCGGCCACAGATACGCAGTATTTT.